Listed here are 9 T cell receptor beta chains from one sample, sequenced in a study of cytomegalovirus exposure and HLA in healthy donors. In the PCR, 60 Vbeta and 13 Jbeta primers were used. This table comes from immunoSEQ multiplex PCR, and its TCRdb copy is limited to in-frame clones, with some not included. The sample lists tens of thousands of clones; roughly 73% were seen once. Sequencing used PBMCs. All receptors derive from a woman between 40 and 50 years old in good health and CMV-seropositive.

The V gene is TRBV30, the J gene TRBJ2-1; possible D gene TRBD2, 6 bases. V shed 0 bases and J shed 9 bases, with 6 bases lying between them. CDR1 and CDR2 (germline): GTSNPN, SVGIG (reference sequence). There are 11 residues in the CDR3. The CDR3 here is CAWSVGGEQFF. In nucleotides, the CDR3 is TGTGCCTGGAGTGTCGGGGGTGAGCAGTTCTTC.

The V call is TRBV5-1, the J call TRBJ2-3, with 8 bases fitting TRBD2. CDR3 size: 16 residues. Trimming at V came to 4 bases and at J to 4 bases, leaving 11 bases not matched to a gene. Germline lookup yields CDR1 SGHRS and CDR2 YFSETQ. In DNA form, the CDR3 reads TGCGCCAGCAGCGTGACCGGGACTAGGACTTCAGATACGCAGTATTTT. It yields the protein CASSVTGTRTSDTQYF.

The V gene is TRBV5-1, the J gene TRBJ2-7; perhaps TRBD2 as D (6 bases). In germline, CDR1 is SGHRS, CDR2 YFSETQ. There are 15 residues in the CDR3. V gave up 0 bases and J gave up 2 bases, with 12 bases separating them. This CDR3 is CASSLEEGRPYEQYF. CDR3 sequence (DNA): TGCGCCAGCAGCTTGGAAGAGGGGAGGCCCTACGAGCAGTACTTC.

The chain has TRBV9 and TRBJ2-1, with 7 bases that match TRBD2. The germline CDR1 and CDR2 sequences are SGDLS and YYNGEE. Trimming took 3 bases from V and 9 from J; bases not matched to a gene: 3. The CDR3 has 12 amino acids. For the CDR3, the DNA is TGTGCCAGCAGCGCGACTAGCAGTGAGCAGTTCTTC. Protein: CASSATSSEQFF.

The CDR3 loop is CASSAGTGVNQPQHF. In DNA form, the CDR3 reads TGCGCCAGCAGCGCCGGGACAGGGGTCAATCAGCCCCAGCATTTT. The genes are TRBV4-1 and TRBJ1-5, with 10 bases fitting TRBD1. The trim removed 5 bases at V and 3 bases at J, leaving 4 bases unmatched. The CDR3 loop spans 15 amino acids. Germline CDR1 reads MGHRA; CDR2 reads YSYEKL.

The chain is built from TRBV28 and TRBJ1-1, with D hard to call. From germline, CDR1 is MDHEN and CDR2 SYDVKM. This CDR3 is built from 15 residues. Deletions cut 2 bases from V and 3 bases from J, with 13 bases between. The CDR3, as DNA: TGTGCCAGCAGTTTAGTTGTCCAGGTGGACACTGAAGCTTTCTTT. Translating gives CASSLVVQVDTEAFF. The whole variable domain, filled in from reference TRBV28 and TRBJ1-1, reads DVKVTQSSRYLVKRTGEKVFLECVQDMDHENMFWYRQDPGLGLRLIYFSYDVKMKEKGDIPEGYSVSREKKERFSLILESASTNQTSMYLCASSLVVQVDTEAFFGQGTRLTVV.

CDR3 loop: CASSPRTSGSRYQETQYF. As DNA, the CDR3 is TGCGCCAGCAGCCCCCGAACTAGCGGAAGTAGGTACCAAGAGACCCAGTACTTC. This sequence joins TRBV4-3 and TRBJ2-5, with TRBD2 identical over 8 bases. The germline V gene has CDR1 LGHNA and CDR2 YSLEER. The V and J ends lost 4 bases and 0 bases, in that order; junction bases with no gene match: 13. This CDR3 is built from 18 residues.

This chain uses TRBV5-4 with TRBJ1-1; D may be TRBD1 (6 bases). CDR1 and CDR2 (germline): SGHNT, YYREEE (reference sequence). The V end was cut by 2 bases, the J end by 4 bases, with 9 bases between. The CDR3 has 13 residues. DNA of the CDR3: TGTGCCAGCAGCTTTCAGGGGACCACTGAAGCTTTCTTT. It encodes CASSFQGTTEAFF.

The V and J genes are TRBV6-6 and TRBJ1-5; D is ambiguous. The CDR3 covers 15 residues. Germline-derived CDR1 and CDR2 are MNHNY and SVGAGI (reference sequence). The V end was cut by 6 bases, the J end by 0 bases, with 12 bases between. CDR3 nucleotides: TGTGCCAGCAGAGCACAGCATACTAGCAATCAGCCCCAGCATTTT. Protein sequence: CASRAQHTSNQPQHF.